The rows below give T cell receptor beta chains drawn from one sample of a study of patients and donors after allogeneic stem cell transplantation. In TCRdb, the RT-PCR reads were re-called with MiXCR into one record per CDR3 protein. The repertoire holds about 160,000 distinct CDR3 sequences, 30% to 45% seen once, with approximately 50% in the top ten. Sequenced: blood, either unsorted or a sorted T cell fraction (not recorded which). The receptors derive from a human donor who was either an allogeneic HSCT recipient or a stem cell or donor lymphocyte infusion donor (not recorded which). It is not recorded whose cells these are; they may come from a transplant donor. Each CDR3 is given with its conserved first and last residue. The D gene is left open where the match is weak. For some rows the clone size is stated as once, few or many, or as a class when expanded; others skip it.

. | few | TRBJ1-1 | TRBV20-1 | CSANGENTEAFF | TGCAGTGCTAACGGGGAGAACACTGAAGCTTTCTTT
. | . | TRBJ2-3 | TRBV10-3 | CAISSSGTASTDTQYF | TGTGCCATCAGTAGTTCCGGGACCGCCAGCACAGATACGCAGTATTTT
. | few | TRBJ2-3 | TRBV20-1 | CSARDRTSDTQYF | TGCAGTGCTAGAGATCGGACCTCAGATACGCAGTATTTT
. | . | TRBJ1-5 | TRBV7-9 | CASSPAGESQPQHF | TGTGCCAGCAGCCCCGCAGGGGAAAGTCAGCCCCAGCATTTT
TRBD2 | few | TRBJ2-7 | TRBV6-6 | CASSDQLAGTYEQYF | TGTGCCAGCAGTGATCAACTAGCGGGGACGTACGAGCAGTACTTC
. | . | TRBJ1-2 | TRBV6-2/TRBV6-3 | CASSHGPSQGYTF | TGTGCCAGCAGTCACGGACCCTCCCAGGGCTACACCTTC
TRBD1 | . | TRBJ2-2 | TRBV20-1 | CSARETNRGANTGELFF | TGCAGTGCTAGGGAAACCAACAGGGGCGCGAACACCGGGGAGCTGTTTTTT
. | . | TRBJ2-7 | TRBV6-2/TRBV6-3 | CASRYGPTYEQYF | TGTGCCAGCAGATACGGTCCTACCTACGAGCAGTACTTC
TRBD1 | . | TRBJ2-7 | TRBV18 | CASSPGQAIYEQYF | TGTGCCAGCTCACCGGGACAGGCGATATACGAGCAGTACTTC
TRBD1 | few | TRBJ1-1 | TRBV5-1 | CASSLATGYEAFF | TGCGCCAGCAGCTTGGCGACAGGGTATGAAGCTTTCTTT
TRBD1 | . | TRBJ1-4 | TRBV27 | CASSPRQGGGEKLFF | TGTGCCAGCAGTCCAAGACAGGGAGGAGGCGAAAAACTGTTTTTT
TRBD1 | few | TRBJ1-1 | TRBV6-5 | CASSSARDRVLNTEAFF | TGTGCCAGCAGTTCCGCCCGGGACAGAGTATTGAACACTGAAGCTTTCTTT
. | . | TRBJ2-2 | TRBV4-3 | CASRWSVNTGELFF | TGCGCCAGCAGGTGGAGCGTAAACACCGGGGAGCTGTTTTTT
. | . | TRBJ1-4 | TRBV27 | CASGQGRKLFF | TGTGCCAGCGGGCAGGGTAGAAAACTGTTTTTT